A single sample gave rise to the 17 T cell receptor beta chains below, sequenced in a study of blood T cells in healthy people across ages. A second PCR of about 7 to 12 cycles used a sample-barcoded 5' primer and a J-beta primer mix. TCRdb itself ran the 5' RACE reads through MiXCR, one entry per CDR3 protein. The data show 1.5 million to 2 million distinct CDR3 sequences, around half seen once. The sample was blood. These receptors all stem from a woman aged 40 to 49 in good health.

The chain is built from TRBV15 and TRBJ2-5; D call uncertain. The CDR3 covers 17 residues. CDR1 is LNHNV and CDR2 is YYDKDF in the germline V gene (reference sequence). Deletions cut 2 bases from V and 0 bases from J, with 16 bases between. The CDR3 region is CATSRTLQVGYQETQYF. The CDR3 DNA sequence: TGTGCCACCAGCAGAACCCTCCAGGTGGGTTACCAAGAGACCCAGTACTTC.

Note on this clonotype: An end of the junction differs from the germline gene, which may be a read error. The CDR3 loop reads CACSQDWRGHEQFF. The CDR3 DNA sequence: TGCGCCTGCAGCCAAGATTGGCGGGGTCATGAGCAGTTCTTC. The rearrangement joins TRBV4-3 to TRBJ2-1, with TRBD2 as a possible D gene (6 bases). Germline CDR1 is LGHNA and CDR2 is YSLEER. The CDR3 is 14 amino acids.

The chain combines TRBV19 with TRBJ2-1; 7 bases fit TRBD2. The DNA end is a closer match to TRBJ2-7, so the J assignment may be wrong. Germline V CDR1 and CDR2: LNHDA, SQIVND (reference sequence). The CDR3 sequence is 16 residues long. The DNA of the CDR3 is TGTGCCAGTAGTACCCGGGCGGGGGATGCGTACAATGAGCAGTACTTC. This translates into CASSTRAGDAYNEQYF.

For the CDR3, the DNA is TGTGCCAGCAGCCCCGTCCCGGGGACAACTAATGAAAAACTGTTTTTT. Protein: CASSPVPGTTNEKLFF. The genes are TRBV7-9 and TRBJ1-4; D gene ambiguous. Deletions cut 5 bases from V and 0 bases from J, with 13 bases between. The CDR3 loop spans 16 amino acids. Germline CDR1 SEHNR, CDR2 FQNEAQ (reference sequence).

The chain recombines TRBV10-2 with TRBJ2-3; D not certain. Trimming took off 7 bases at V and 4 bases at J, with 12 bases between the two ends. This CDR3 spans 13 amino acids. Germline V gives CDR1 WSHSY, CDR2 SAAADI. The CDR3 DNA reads TGCGCCAGCACCCAAGGACGTGCAGATACGCAGTATTTT. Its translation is CASTQGRADTQYF.

The CDR3 loop is CAISGDRGETQYF. The CDR3 nucleotides are TGTGCCATCAGCGGGGACAGGGGCGAGACCCAGTACTTC. The V and J genes are TRBV10-3 and TRBJ2-5; 10 bases line up with TRBD1. This CDR3 has 13 amino acids. Germline loops: CDR1 ENHRY, CDR2 SYGVKD. The V and J ends lost 6 bases and 5 bases, in that order; junction bases with no gene match: 3.

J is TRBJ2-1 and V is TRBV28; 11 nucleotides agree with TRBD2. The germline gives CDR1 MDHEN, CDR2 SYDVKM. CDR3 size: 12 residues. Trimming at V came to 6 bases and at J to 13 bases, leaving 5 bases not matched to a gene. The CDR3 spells CASRTSGGGQFF. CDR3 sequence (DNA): TGTGCCAGCAGAACTAGCGGGGGCGGACAGTTCTTC.

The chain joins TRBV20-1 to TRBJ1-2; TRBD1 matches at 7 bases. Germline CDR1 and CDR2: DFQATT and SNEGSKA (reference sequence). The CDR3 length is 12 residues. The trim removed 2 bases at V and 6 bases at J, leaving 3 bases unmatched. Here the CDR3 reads CSARYRGDGYTF. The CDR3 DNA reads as TGCAGTGCTAGATACAGGGGAGATGGCTACACCTTC.

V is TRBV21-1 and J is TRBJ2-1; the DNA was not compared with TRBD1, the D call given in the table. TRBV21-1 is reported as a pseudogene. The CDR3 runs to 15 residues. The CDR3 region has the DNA TGTGCCAGCATCCCAGGCCCCACAATGTACAATGAGCAGTTCTTC. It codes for CASIPGPTMYNEQFF.

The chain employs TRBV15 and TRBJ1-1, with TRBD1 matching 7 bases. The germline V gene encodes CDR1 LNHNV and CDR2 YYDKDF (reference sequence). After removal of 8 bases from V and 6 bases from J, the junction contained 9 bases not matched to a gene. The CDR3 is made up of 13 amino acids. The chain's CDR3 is CATLRQGVAEAFF. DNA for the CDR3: TGTGCCACCCTTAGACAGGGTGTCGCTGAAGCTTTCTTT.

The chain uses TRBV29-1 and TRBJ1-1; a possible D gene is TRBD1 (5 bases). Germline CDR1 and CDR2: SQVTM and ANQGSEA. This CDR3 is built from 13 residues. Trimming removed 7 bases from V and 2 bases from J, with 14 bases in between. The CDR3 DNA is TGCAGCGCCGTTGGGACTTCCAACACTGAAGCTTTCTTT. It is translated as CSAVGTSNTEAFF.

The chain's CDR3 is CASSYQVSTDTQYF. The CDR3 DNA follows: TGTGCCAGCAGCTACCAAGTTAGCACAGATACGCAGTATTTT. This chain uses TRBV7-2 with TRBJ2-3; D gene uncertain. Trimming shortened V by 4 bases and J by 0 bases, and 8 bases separated the two germline ends. The germline V gene has CDR1 SGHTA and CDR2 FQGNSA. This CDR3 comprises 14 residues.

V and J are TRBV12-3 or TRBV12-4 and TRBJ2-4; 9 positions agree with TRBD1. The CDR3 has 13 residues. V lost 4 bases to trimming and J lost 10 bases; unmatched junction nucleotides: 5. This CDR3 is CASSWDREGIQYF. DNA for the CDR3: TGTGCCAGCAGTTGGGACAGGGAGGGGATTCAGTACTTC.

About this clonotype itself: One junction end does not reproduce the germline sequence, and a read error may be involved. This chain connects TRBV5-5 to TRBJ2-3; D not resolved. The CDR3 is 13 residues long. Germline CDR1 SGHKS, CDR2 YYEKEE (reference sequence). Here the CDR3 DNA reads TGTGTCAGCAGCTTACTGAGCACAGATACGCAGTATTTT. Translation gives CVSSLLSTDTQYF.

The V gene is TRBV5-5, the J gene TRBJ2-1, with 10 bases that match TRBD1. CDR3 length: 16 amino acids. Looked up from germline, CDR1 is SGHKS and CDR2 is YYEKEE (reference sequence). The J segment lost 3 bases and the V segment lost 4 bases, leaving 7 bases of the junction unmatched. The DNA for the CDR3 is TGTGCCAGCAGCCCGTCGACAGGGGGCTACTACAATGAGCAGTTCTTC. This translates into CASSPSTGGYYNEQFF.

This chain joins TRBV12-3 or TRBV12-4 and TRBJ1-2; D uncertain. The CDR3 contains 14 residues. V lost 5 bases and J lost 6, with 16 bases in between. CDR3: CASSRTNIDHGYTF. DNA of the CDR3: TGTGCCAGCAGTCGGACGAATATCGATCATGGCTACACCTTC.

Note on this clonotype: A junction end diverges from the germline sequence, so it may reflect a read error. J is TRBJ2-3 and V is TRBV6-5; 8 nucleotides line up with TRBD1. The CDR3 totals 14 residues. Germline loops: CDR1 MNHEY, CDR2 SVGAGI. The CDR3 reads CTSRQGIVTDTQYF. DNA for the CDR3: TGTACCAGCAGACAGGGGATTGTGACAGATACGCAGTATTTT.